This TCR beta chain was identified during a study of shared clonotypes between healthy human individuals. Findings and limits, study-wide: Clonotypes that were shared across a handful of donors made up roughly 5.2% of naive CD4 clonotypes. Naive subsets generally had larger estimated richness than memory subsets.

Germline assignment: CDR1 SGHNT and CDR2 YYREEE (reference sequence). V dropped 1 base and J dropped 0 bases, with 13 bases sitting between them. This CDR3 is built from 16 residues. Assay used: immunoSEQ multiplex PCR; TCRdb lists only in-frame clones, some missing. Of fewer than 1.6 million clones in the sample, approximately 98.5% are singletons; the top ten hold about 0.35%. About this clone: Its antigen is not known.

This receptor was obtained from a man aged 30 to 45 in good health. The chain has TRBV5-4 and TRBJ1-1; TRBD1 is a possible D gene (6 bases). Sequenced input: naive CD4+ T cells sorted from blood. Specified subset: CD45RA+ positively selected. In nucleotides, the CDR3 is TGTGCCAGCAGCTTGTCCCTCAGGGGCATGAACACTGAAGCTTTCTTT. Translating it yields CASSLSLRGMNTEAFF.